The T cell receptor (beta chain) described here comes from a study of blood T cell repertoires in COVID-19. The wider study: The origin of the acute and convalescent COVID-19 samples was the United States, Italy and Spain. PBMCs, B-cell-depleted T cells, or T cells provided the cDNA or gDNA that made up the material.

The CDR3 is 12 residues long. Germline-derived CDR1 and CDR2 are SGDLS and YYNGEE. Trimming removed 0 bases at V and 6 bases at J, with 4 bases between. In the authors' methods: Amplified reference gene primers provided the basis for estimating nucleated cell counts. Assay used: immunoSEQ multiplex PCR; TCRdb lists only in-frame clones, some missing. From that table come the V and J calls and clone size; the DNA was used to work out D and trimming. This table holds around 370,000 clones, around 91% found once. J is TRBJ1-5 and V is TRBV9, with no clear D. The clonotype was recovered from a man aged 18 to 29 with active or convalescent COVID-19. The material sequenced was peripheral blood. CDR3 protein: CASSVARQPQHF. CDR3 coding DNA: TGTGCCAGCAGCGTAGCCCGTCAGCCCCAGCATTTT. Based on the CDR3 plus reference TRBV9 and TRBJ1-5, the full variable domain is DSGVTQTPKHLITATGQRVTLRCSPRSGDLSVYWYQQSLDQGLQFLIQYYNGEERAKGNILERFSAQQFPDLHSELNLSSLELGDSALYFCASSVARQPQHFGDGTRLSIL.